This T cell receptor beta chain was found in a study of blood T cell repertoires in COVID-19. Germline V CDR1 and CDR2: SGHRS, YFSETQ. The CDR3 sequence is 13 residues long. Trimming at V came to 3 bases and at J to 11 bases, leaving 10 bases not matched to a gene. Clones were read by immunoSEQ multiplex PCR, and TCRdb kept only the in-frame ones, dropping some. The repertoire has about 170,000 clones, 86% of them found once; the top ten carry roughly 9.7%. This sequence was found in a woman aged 55 to 70 with COVID-19, enrolled during active disease. The chain combines TRBV5-1 with TRBJ1-1; TRBD1 aligns across 7 bases. The sequencing input was peripheral blood. CDR3 DNA: TGCGCCAGCAGCTCAGGGACAGATGTAATGGCTTTCTTT. It specifies CASSSGTDVMAFF.